The 31 T cell receptor beta chains given below trace back to one sample, sequenced in a study of T cell responses to AZD1222 COVID-19 vaccine. Sequencing used immunoSEQ multiplex PCR; TCRdb keeps in-frame clones, though not all of them. The sample records tens of thousands of clones, around 90% being singletons. This specimen consisted of peripheral blood, obtained on day 0 of AZD1222 vaccination. All receptors come from an adult in good health.

The gene calls are TRBV9 and TRBJ2-3, with 10 nucleotides matching TRBD1. J was trimmed by 6 bases and V by 0 bases; bases with no gene match: 7. CDR1 and CDR2 (germline): SGDLS, YYNGEE. The CDR3 loop spans 16 amino acids. Here the CDR3 DNA reads TGTGCCAGCAGCGTAGTGGGGGGGACAGGGGCCGATACGCAGTATTTT. This translates into CASSVVGGTGADTQYF.

CDR3 protein: CASSPTRERGFTDTQYF. DNA of the CDR3: TGTGCCAGCAGCCCCACTCGGGAGCGGGGTTTCACAGATACGCAGTATTTT. The V gene is TRBV5-5, the J gene TRBJ2-3; 7 positions match TRBD2. The V gene's germline CDR1 is SGHKS and CDR2 YYEKEE (reference sequence). V lost 4 bases to trimming and J lost 2 bases; unmatched junction nucleotides: 13. There are 17 residues in the CDR3. Using reference TRBV5-5 and TRBJ2-3 for the parts outside the CDR3, the full variable domain is DAGVTQSPTHLIKTRGQQVTLRCSPISGHKSVSWYQQVLGQGPQFIFQYYEKEERGRGNFPDRFSARQFPNYSSELNVNALLLGDSALYLCASSPTRERGFTDTQYFGPGTRLTVL.

The genes are TRBV7-9 and TRBJ2-3, with TRBD2 identical over 8 bases. CDR3 size: 16 residues. The V segment lost 5 bases and the J segment 3 bases; nucleotides outside the gene matches: 10. Germline V gene data show CDR1 as SEHNR and CDR2 as FQNEAQ (reference sequence). The CDR3 region has the DNA TGTGCCAGCAGCAACCCTCCGGGACTAGGGACAGATACGCAGTATTTT. It encodes CASSNPPGLGTDTQYF.

This clone is termed medium-sized. The chain combines TRBV6-1 with TRBJ1-5; 7 bases are shared with TRBD1. Germline CDR1 MNHNS, CDR2 SASEGT. Losses at the gene ends were 1 base for V and 5 bases for J; bases not matched to a gene: 8. This CDR3 comprises 16 residues. DNA for the CDR3: TGTGCCAGCAGTGAAGTTCCCGGTGACAGGGATCAGCCCCAGCATTTT. This translates into CASSEVPGDRDQPQHF.

The rearrangement links TRBV6-1 to TRBJ1-1, with TRBD1 as a possible D gene (5 bases). CDR1 and CDR2 from the germline V gene are MNHNS and SASEGT. CDR3 length: 13 amino acids. The V gene lost 8 bases and the J gene lost 0 bases, with 10 bases spanning the gap. The CDR3: CASHPDMNTEAFF. For the CDR3, the DNA is TGTGCCAGCCACCCGGACATGAACACTGAAGCTTTCTTT.

This clone was observed at least ten times. This chain uses TRBV4-1 with TRBJ2-1, with D perhaps matching TRBD1 or TRBD2 (5 bases each). CDR1 and CDR2 from the germline V gene are MGHRA and YSYEKL. This CDR3 spans 14 amino acids. V was pared by 1 base and J by 6 bases, with 10 bases between. The CDR3 region has the DNA TGCGCCAGCAGCCAAGGAGACGGGGCCAATGAGCAGTTCTTC. This gives the protein CASSQGDGANEQFF.

The rearrangement joins TRBV5-1 to TRBJ1-4, with TRBD1 as a possible D gene (5 bases). Trimming removed 2 bases from V and 7 bases from J, with 12 bases in between. The CDR3 sequence is 14 residues long. CDR1 is SGHRS and CDR2 is YFSETQ in the germline V gene. The CDR3 sequence: CASSFAAGSEKLFF. The DNA for the CDR3 is TGCGCCAGCAGCTTTGCTGCAGGGAGTGAAAAACTGTTTTTT. The full variable domain, with the rest looked up from reference TRBV5-1 and TRBJ1-4, is KAGVTQTPRYLIKTRGQQVTLSCSPISGHRSVSWYQQTPGQGLQFLFEYFSETQRNKGNFPGRFSGRQFSNSRSEMNVSTLELGDSALYLCASSFAAGSEKLFFGSGTQLSVL.

This clone was counted only a few times. CDR3 in DNA: TGCGCCAGCAGTGAGCTCGGAGGCACCATATATTTT. The encoded protein is CASSELGGTIYF. The V call is TRBV10-2, the J call TRBJ1-3; D not resolved. The germline V gene has CDR1 WSHSY and CDR2 SAAADI. CDR3 length: 12 residues. V lost 2 bases to trimming and J lost 9 bases, with 8 bases between them.

This clone has a single count. V usage is TRBV18 and J usage is TRBJ2-2; 10 bases map to TRBD2. Trimming removed 2 bases from V and 1 base from J; junction bases left unmatched: 4. This CDR3 is built from 17 residues. The germline CDR1 and CDR2 sequences are KGHSH and LQKENI. CDR3 sequence (DNA): TGTGCCAGCTCACCAGGGCCTAGCGGGAGGAACACCGGGGAGCTGTTTTTT. Translating gives CASSPGPSGRNTGELFF.

V gene TRBV3-1 (or the pseudogene TRBV3-2) combines with J gene TRBJ1-1; the D is unclear. The V and J ends lost 1 base and 1 base respectively, with 10 bases between them. The germline V gene has CDR1 LGHDT and CDR2 YNNKEL (reference sequence). The CDR3 spans 15 residues. CDR3 sequence (DNA): TGTGCCAGCAGCCAAGGGGTAGGATGGAACACTGAAGCTTTCTTT. Its translation: CASSQGVGWNTEAFF.

There are a few counts of this clone. This sequence joins TRBV3-1 (or the pseudogene TRBV3-2) and TRBJ2-7; TRBD1 matches at 8 bases. The CDR3 extends over 12 amino acids. In germline, CDR1 is LGHDT, CDR2 YNNKEL (reference sequence). Germline trimming cut 3 bases from V and 5 bases from J; bases unmatched to any gene: 0. CDR3 in amino acids: CASSQTGDEQYF. CDR3 sequence (DNA): TGTGCCAGCAGCCAGACAGGGGACGAGCAGTACTTC.

J is TRBJ1-1 and V is TRBV7-3; D perhaps matches TRBD1 (5 bases). CDR1 and CDR2 from the germline V gene are SGHTA and FQGTGA. The CDR3 is 15 residues long. V dropped 3 bases and J dropped 2 bases, with 13 bases sitting between them. The CDR3 bases are TGTGCCAGCAGCTTGACATCGGGGGGAAACACTGAAGCTTTCTTT. Translated: CASSLTSGGNTEAFF.

The genes are TRBV2 and TRBJ1-1, with 12 bases aligning to TRBD1. The ends lost 5 bases at V and 7 bases at J; junction bases unmatched: 11. Germline CDR1 SNHLY, CDR2 FYNNEI. There are 16 residues in the CDR3. The CDR3 region is CASSRGTGGLRGEAFF. The CDR3 bases are TGTGCCAGCAGTAGAGGGACAGGGGGCCTCAGGGGTGAAGCTTTCTTT.

This clone was seen a single time. The chain combines TRBV6-9 with TRBJ1-5; D is unresolved. Germline CDR1 reads MNHGY; CDR2 reads SVAAGI. The CDR3 loop spans 10 amino acids. Trimming shortened V by 10 bases and J by 4 bases, and 5 bases separated the two germline ends. This CDR3 reads CATLNQPQHF. DNA of the CDR3: TGTGCCACCTTAAATCAGCCCCAGCATTTT.

The V and J genes are TRBV11-1 and TRBJ2-2, with 7 positions matching TRBD1. The CDR3 totals 15 residues. With V trimmed by 6 bases and J by 6 bases, 10 bases remained unmatched. Germline V gene data show CDR1 as SGHAT and CDR2 as FQDESV (reference sequence). The CDR3 region is CASRRDRARPGELFF. In DNA, the CDR3 is TGTGCCAGCAGACGAGACAGGGCCCGGCCCGGGGAGCTGTTTTTT.

V gene TRBV6-6 combines with J gene TRBJ2-7, with TRBD2 matching 8 bases. After removal of 0 bases from V and 0 bases from J, the junction contained 4 bases not matched to a gene. From germline, CDR1 is MNHNY and CDR2 SVGAGI (reference sequence). This CDR3 spans 16 amino acids. The CDR3 DNA sequence: TGTGCCAGCAGTTACTCCGAGCGGGGGAGCTCCTACGAGCAGTACTTC. Its protein is CASSYSERGSSYEQYF.

J is TRBJ2-7 and V is TRBV6-5; 10 bases match TRBD1. The CDR3 covers 14 residues. V shed 6 bases, J shed 5 bases, and the junction held 7 bases outside the gene matches. CDR1 is MNHEY, CDR2 SVGAGI, per germline. This CDR3 is CASRSGTGVDEQYF. In DNA form, the CDR3 reads TGTGCCAGCAGATCCGGGACAGGGGTAGACGAGCAGTACTTC.

This clone came up once. The rearrangement uses TRBV27 and TRBJ2-7; D may be TRBD1 (6 bases). Germline V CDR1 and CDR2: MNHEY, SMNVEV (reference sequence). V lost 4 bases and J lost 2, with 18 bases in between. This CDR3 is built from 16 residues. The CDR3 is CASSSLPPAGAYEQYF. The CDR3, as DNA: TGTGCCAGCAGTTCCCTACCTCCGGCAGGGGCCTACGAGCAGTACTTC.

The chain carries TRBV12-3 or TRBV12-4 and TRBJ1-6, with D perhaps TRBD1 (5 bases). V lost 2 bases and J lost 7, with 6 bases in between. The CDR3 spans 13 residues. DNA of the CDR3: TGTGCCAGCAGTTTACAGGGCAATTCACCCCTCCACTTT. This gives the protein CASSLQGNSPLHF.

The chain couples TRBV19 to TRBJ2-7; TRBD1 aligns across 7 bases. Germline CDR1 LNHDA, CDR2 SQIVND (reference sequence). The CDR3 extends over 14 amino acids. V dropped 5 bases and J dropped 0; count of bases not matched to a gene: 4. CDR3 sequence reads: CASSLQGSSYEQYF. The CDR3 coding sequence is TGTGCCAGTAGTTTACAGGGGAGCTCCTACGAGCAGTACTTC.

This chain uses TRBV5-4 with TRBJ2-7, with 14 bases matching TRBD2. In germline, CDR1 is SGHNT, CDR2 YYREEE (reference sequence). This CDR3 is built from 17 residues. V was clipped by 0 bases and J by 3 bases; unmatched bases: 5. CDR3 in DNA: TGTGCCAGCAGCTTGGGAGGGACTAGCGGGAGTATCTACGAGCAGTACTTC. Translating gives CASSLGGTSGSIYEQYF.

The chain carries TRBV27 and TRBJ2-7; 10 bases match TRBD1. The length of the CDR3 is 14 residues. Germline CDR1 and CDR2: MNHEY and SMNVEV (reference sequence). J was trimmed by 7 bases and V by 4 bases; bases with no gene match: 7. Written as DNA, the CDR3 is TGTGCCAGCAGTTCCCGACAGGGGGCGGGTGAGCAGTACTTC. Protein sequence: CASSSRQGAGEQYF.

The V and J genes are TRBV29-1 and TRBJ2-5; D is undetermined. Trimming removed 7 bases at V and 1 base at J, with 19 bases between. This CDR3 is built from 15 residues. Germline CDR1 and CDR2: SQVTM and ANQGSEA. The CDR3 loop is CSAELGENIQETQYF. In nucleotides, the CDR3 is TGCAGCGCCGAGCTCGGTGAGAATATCCAAGAGACCCAGTACTTC.

V usage is TRBV5-1 and J usage is TRBJ1-4; D gene ambiguous. V shed 1 base and J shed 5 bases, with 9 bases lying between them. This CDR3 spans 14 amino acids. The V gene's germline CDR1 is SGHRS and CDR2 YFSETQ. CDR3 bases: TGCGCCAGCAGCTTGTTGAGTACCAATGAAAAACTGTTTTTT. It translates to CASSLLSTNEKLFF.

V and J are TRBV6-5 and TRBJ1-1; D is possibly TRBD1 (6 bases). Germline V gene lookup returns CDR1 MNHEY and CDR2 SVGAGI. This CDR3 comprises 13 residues. Trimming cost V 6 bases and J 5 bases, with 13 bases left between them. This chain's CDR3 is CASRPQGFTEAFF. CDR3 nucleotides: TGTGCCAGCAGGCCACAGGGTTTTACTGAAGCTTTCTTT.

The V call is TRBV28, the J call TRBJ1-2; TRBD1 aligns across 7 bases. The ends lost 5 bases at V and 2 bases at J; junction bases unmatched: 11. Germline V gene lookup returns CDR1 MDHEN and CDR2 SYDVKM. The CDR3 length is 16 residues. CDR3 bases: TGTGCCAGCAGTGAGGACAGGAACGACGTAAACTATGGCTACACCTTC. It specifies CASSEDRNDVNYGYTF.

The chain combines TRBV4-1 with TRBJ1-1, with D possibly TRBD1 on 6 matching bases. This CDR3 has 14 amino acids. CDR1 and CDR2 (germline): MGHRA, YSYEKL. The germline V and J ends were trimmed by 3 bases and 6 bases, with 14 bases remaining between them. In DNA, the CDR3 is TGCGCCAGCAGCCATGACAGGTCCATGGCTGAAGCTTTCTTT. It specifies CASSHDRSMAEAFF.

The V gene is TRBV4-1, the J gene TRBJ2-7, with TRBD1 as a possible D gene (6 bases). CDR1 and CDR2 from the germline V gene are MGHRA and YSYEKL. V gave up 0 bases and J gave up 7 bases, with 13 bases separating them. This CDR3 has 14 amino acids. The CDR3 region has the DNA TGCGCCAGCAGCCAAGAGGGCAGGGGTTGGGAGCAGTACTTC. Protein product: CASSQEGRGWEQYF.

The rearrangement uses TRBV30 and TRBJ1-6; 10 bases fit TRBD1. The CDR3 has 14 residues. V trimming: 5 bases; J trimming: 9 bases; junction bases outside the gene matches: 7. Germline V gene sequence: CDR1 GTSNPN, CDR2 SVGIG (reference sequence). CDR3 nucleotides: TGTGCCTGGGACAGGGGGCCGATTGGTTCACCCCTCCACTTT. Protein: CAWDRGPIGSPLHF.

The chain combines TRBV11-3 with TRBJ2-2, with 7 nucleotides matching TRBD2. CDR1 is SGHNT, CDR2 YENEEA, per germline. V was clipped by 5 bases and J by 6 bases; unmatched bases: 6. The CDR3 runs to 14 residues. The CDR3: CASSLGEGAGELFF. CDR3 bases: TGTGCCAGCAGCCTGGGGGAGGGTGCCGGGGAGCTGTTTTTT. Looking up the rest from reference TRBV11-3 and TRBJ2-2 gives the full variable domain: EAGVVQSPRYKIIEKKQPVAFWCNPISGHNTLYWYLQNLGQGPELLIRYENEEAVDDSQLPKDRFSAERLKGVDSTLKIQPAELGDSAVYLCASSLGEGAGELFFGEGSRLTVL.

The chain is built from TRBV28 and TRBJ2-3; a possible D gene is TRBD2 (6 bases). This CDR3 spans 14 amino acids. Germline V gives CDR1 MDHEN, CDR2 SYDVKM. V lost 3 bases, J lost 2 bases, and 9 bases lay in between. The CDR3 here is CASSFRLDTDTQYF. CDR3 in DNA: TGTGCCAGCAGTTTCCGACTAGACACAGATACGCAGTATTTT.